Presented here are 29 T cell receptor beta chains from one specimen sequenced in a study of T cell responses to AZD1222 COVID-19 vaccine. Method: immunoSEQ multiplex PCR; TCRdb's copy keeps in-frame clones and lacks some. The data hold approximately 150,000 clones, with roughly 92% observed a single time. The sequencing here drew on peripheral blood, taken 28 days after the second AZD1222 dose. Every receptor here comes from an adult who received the AZD1222 COVID-19 vaccine.

The chain is built from TRBV2 and TRBJ1-1; the D is unclear. The CDR3 extends over 13 amino acids. The germline V gene encodes CDR1 SNHLY and CDR2 FYNNEI. V lost 7 bases, J lost 0 bases, and 9 bases lay in between. The CDR3 coding sequence is TGTGCCAGCATAGGGCACATGAACACTGAAGCTTTCTTT. This sequence encodes CASIGHMNTEAFF.

The rearrangement links TRBV5-8 to TRBJ1-5; D is unclear. The CDR3 consists of 15 residues. CDR1 and CDR2 from the germline V gene are SGHTS and YDEGEE. Trimming took off 0 bases at V and 7 bases at J, with 14 bases between the two ends. The CDR3 DNA sequence: TGTGCCAGCAGCTTGGGTTACCGGGGTAGGCAGCCCCAGCATTTT. This translates into CASSLGYRGRQPQHF.

This sequence joins TRBV28 and TRBJ1-4; D is unresolved. This CDR3 is 14 amino acids long. V was pared by 6 bases and J by 5 bases, with 13 bases between. Germline assignment: CDR1 MDHEN and CDR2 SYDVKM. The CDR3 DNA reads TGTGCCAGCAGAACCTCCTTGGCAAATGAAAAACTGTTTTTT. Amino acid sequence: CASRTSLANEKLFF.

The rearrangement links TRBV11-1 to TRBJ1-3, with 7 bases fitting TRBD1. The CDR3 totals 16 residues. The germline gives CDR1 SGHAT, CDR2 FQDESV (reference sequence). The V and J ends lost 4 bases and 4 bases, in that order; junction bases with no gene match: 10. CDR3 loop: CASSYQIQGCGNTIYF. The DNA for the CDR3 is TGTGCCAGCAGCTACCAGATACAGGGGTGCGGAAACACCATATATTTT.

The rearrangement links TRBV7-9 to TRBJ2-2; D gene uncertain. Germline CDR1 and CDR2: SEHNR and FQNEAQ (reference sequence). The CDR3 totals 12 residues. Trimming removed 1 base at V and 4 bases at J, with 1 base between. CDR3 amino acids: CASSLGTGELFF. Here the CDR3 DNA reads TGTGCCAGCAGCTTAGGCACCGGGGAGCTGTTTTTT.

The V and J genes are TRBV14 and TRBJ2-1, with 9 bases that match TRBD1. CDR1 and CDR2 from the germline V gene are SGHDN and FVKESK. The trim removed 8 bases at V and 4 bases at J, leaving 9 bases unmatched. The CDR3 covers 15 residues. This CDR3 is CASAETGQGYNEQFF. The CDR3 nucleotides read TGTGCCAGCGCCGAAACGGGACAGGGATACAATGAGCAGTTCTTC.

The rearrangement joins TRBV20-1 to TRBJ2-3; 9 bases fit TRBD1. The germline V gene has CDR1 DFQATT and CDR2 SNEGSKA (reference sequence). This CDR3 comprises 13 residues. Trimming took 3 bases from V and 3 from J; bases not matched to a gene: 1. The CDR3, as DNA: TGCAGTGCTAGTGACAGGGGGACAGATACGCAGTATTTT. It encodes CSASDRGTDTQYF.

The rearrangement links TRBV28 to TRBJ2-7; 7 nucleotides line up with TRBD2. The J segment lost 0 bases and the V segment lost 2 bases, leaving 10 bases of the junction unmatched. Germline V gives CDR1 MDHEN, CDR2 SYDVKM. This CDR3 contains 17 residues. CDR3 sequence reads: CASSLTPFGTNSYEQYF. The CDR3, as DNA: TGTGCCAGCAGTTTAACCCCCTTTGGGACTAACTCCTACGAGCAGTACTTC. Looking up the rest from reference TRBV28 and TRBJ2-7 gives the full variable domain: DVKVTQSSRYLVKRTGEKVFLECVQDMDHENMFWYRQDPGLGLRLIYFSYDVKMKEKGDIPEGYSVSREKKERFSLILESASTNQTSMYLCASSLTPFGTNSYEQYFGPGTRLTVT.

For the CDR3, the DNA is TGTGCCAGCAGTGAAAATGAGCAGTTCTTC. This gives the protein CASSENEQFF. The rearrangement uses TRBV2 and TRBJ2-1; no definite D call. The V and J ends lost 2 bases and 7 bases respectively, with 0 bases between them. There are 10 residues in the CDR3. Looked up from germline, CDR1 is SNHLY and CDR2 is FYNNEI.

The chain couples TRBV30 to TRBJ2-7; 7 bases match TRBD1. With 4 bases clipped from V and 2 bases from J, the junction kept 5 bases outside the gene matches. Per the germline V gene, CDR1 is GTSNPN and CDR2 is SVGIG (reference sequence). This CDR3 has 13 amino acids. This chain's CDR3 is CAWTGTATYEQYF. In DNA, the CDR3 is TGTGCCTGGACCGGGACAGCCACCTACGAGCAGTACTTC.

The chain employs TRBV9 and TRBJ1-3; 9 bases align to TRBD1. Trimming cost V 0 bases and J 0 bases; bases outside gene matches: 10. The CDR3 contains 19 residues. Germline CDR1 is SGDLS and CDR2 is YYNGEE. The CDR3 nucleotides read TGTGCCAGCAGCGTAGCTTTGGTGGGACAGGGCCACTCTGGAAACACCATATATTTT. Translated: CASSVALVGQGHSGNTIYF.

The chain has TRBV4-1 and TRBJ2-1; no reliable D call. V gave up 6 bases and J gave up 7 bases, with 16 bases separating them. The CDR3 has 14 amino acids. The germline CDR1 and CDR2 sequences are MGHRA and YSYEKL. The CDR3 protein is CASSFVFLLNEQFF. CDR3 sequence (DNA): TGCGCCAGCAGTTTCGTATTTTTGTTGAATGAGCAGTTCTTC.

The chain recombines TRBV3-1 (or the pseudogene TRBV3-2) with TRBJ1-3, with D unclear. Germline V CDR1 and CDR2: LGHDT, YNNKEL (reference sequence). The CDR3 extends over 13 amino acids. The V and J ends lost 2 bases and 3 bases respectively, with 5 bases between them. CDR3 DNA: TGTGCCAGCAGCCAATCAAGTGGAAACACCATATATTTT. It specifies CASSQSSGNTIYF.

The chain carries TRBV3-1 (or the pseudogene TRBV3-2) and TRBJ2-7; D may be TRBD2 (5 bases). The V gene lost 2 bases and the J gene lost 7 bases, with 18 bases spanning the gap. Germline-derived CDR1 and CDR2 are LGHDT and YNNKEL (reference sequence). The CDR3 has 15 amino acids. DNA of the CDR3: TGTGCCAGCAGCCAATCCCTAGCTGGGGTTCAGGAGCAGTACTTC. Amino acid sequence: CASSQSLAGVQEQYF.

The chain carries TRBV7-4 and TRBJ1-2; D gene unclear. The CDR3 covers 15 residues. V gave up 3 bases and J gave up 1 base, with 12 bases separating them. Germline lookup yields CDR1 SGHVT and CDR2 SQSDAQ. CDR3 in amino acids: CASSFRQLNNYGYTF. DNA of the CDR3: TGTGCCAGCAGCTTCCGTCAGCTCAATAACTATGGCTACACCTTC.

This clone was detected only once. The chain uses TRBV11-2 and TRBJ1-6; no firm D call. V was clipped by 1 base and J by 0 bases, with 10 bases between them. CDR3 length: 17 residues. CDR1 is SGHAT, CDR2 FQNNGV, per germline. The CDR3 spells CASSLGGMYSYNSPLHF. The CDR3, as DNA: TGTGCCAGCAGCTTAGGCGGCATGTACTCCTATAATTCACCCCTCCACTTT.

This sequence joins TRBV19 and TRBJ1-3; perhaps TRBD1 as D (5 bases). The V gene's germline CDR1 is LNHDA and CDR2 SQIVND (reference sequence). V was clipped by 6 bases and J by 2 bases, with 11 bases between them. The CDR3 is 14 amino acids. The CDR3 sequence is CASSSREAGNTIYF. DNA for the CDR3: TGTGCCAGTAGCAGCAGGGAAGCTGGAAACACCATATATTTT. The full variable domain, completed using reference TRBV19 and TRBJ1-3, is DGGITQSPKYLFRKEGQNVTLSCEQNLNHDAMYWYRQDPGQGLRLIYYSQIVNDFQKGDIAEGYSVSREKKESFPLTVTSAQKNPTAFYLCASSSREAGNTIYFGEGSWLTVV.

The rearrangement links TRBV5-1 to TRBJ1-2, with D unclear. Per germline, CDR1 SGHRS and CDR2 YFSETQ. This CDR3 has 14 amino acids. Trimming left V 6 bases short and J 1 base short, with 13 bases between. CDR3 DNA sequence: TGCGCCAGCACCTCGAGTACCCTTAACTATGGCTACACCTTC. It yields the protein CASTSSTLNYGYTF.

This chain links TRBV30 with TRBJ1-5, with no clear D. The CDR3 has 12 amino acids. Germline V gene sequence: CDR1 GTSNPN, CDR2 SVGIG (reference sequence). The ends were cut back, 2 bases at V and 9 bases at J, with 11 bases in the middle. CDR3 amino acids: CAWSSELRPQHF. The CDR3 DNA reads as TGTGCCTGGAGTTCGGAGTTACGGCCCCAGCATTTT.

This clone was found once. DNA for the CDR3: TGCAGTGCTAGTTCAATAGCGGGAGCCCATGAGCAGTTCTTC. Translated: CSASSIAGAHEQFF. This chain joins TRBV20-1 and TRBJ2-1, with 9 bases that match TRBD2. CDR1 DFQATT and CDR2 SNEGSKA come from the germline V gene (reference sequence). This CDR3 region has 14 residues. Germline trimming cut 3 bases from V and 8 bases from J; bases unmatched to any gene: 8.

V and J are TRBV24-1 and TRBJ2-7, with TRBD1 identical over 9 bases. Germline V lookup: CDR1 KGHDR, CDR2 SFDVKD. V dropped 5 bases and J dropped 3; count of bases not matched to a gene: 1. This CDR3 contains 13 residues. The CDR3, as DNA: TGTGCCACCAGTGCGACAGGGGGCTACGAGCAGTACTTC. This codes for CATSATGGYEQYF.

CDR3 bases: TGTGCCAGCAGCTTATTTGGGGCTAGCGGGGGATTCACAGATACGCAGTATTTT. Protein: CASSLFGASGGFTDTQYF. The chain uses TRBV7-2 and TRBJ2-3; 10 nucleotides agree with TRBD2. J gave up 2 bases and V 2 bases, and 10 bases lay outside the gene matches. Germline values: CDR1 SGHTA, CDR2 FQGNSA. The CDR3 loop spans 18 amino acids.

V gene TRBV6-2 or TRBV6-3 combines with J gene TRBJ1-1; perhaps TRBD1 as D (5 bases). The CDR3 totals 17 residues. The germline V and J ends were trimmed by 2 bases and 7 bases, with 23 bases remaining between them. Germline V lookup: CDR1 MNHEY, CDR2 SVGEGT. CDR3 bases: TGTGCCAGCAGTTACCTAAGGGAGGGCCCAAGTAGGGGTGAAGCTTTCTTT. The encoded protein is CASSYLREGPSRGEAFF.

The chain couples TRBV6-6 to TRBJ2-7; 11 bases agree with TRBD2. Germline lookup yields CDR1 MNHNY and CDR2 SVGAGI (reference sequence). The trim removed 7 bases at V and 7 bases at J, leaving 9 bases unmatched. The CDR3 sequence is 14 residues long. CDR3 amino acids: CASTRTSGREEQYF. The CDR3 DNA follows: TGTGCCAGCACCCGGACTAGCGGGCGAGAAGAGCAGTACTTC.

The chain links TRBV6-4 to TRBJ2-7, with D uncertain. CDR1 MRHNA and CDR2 SNTAGT come from the germline V gene. Between the trimmed V and J ends, which lost 6 bases and 0 bases, there was a span of 12 bases. CDR3 size: 14 residues. CDR3 coding DNA: TGTGCCAGCAGATCCACGGCTAGCTCCTACGAGCAGTACTTC. Its protein product is CASRSTASSYEQYF.

The V and J genes are TRBV28 and TRBJ1-1, with D possibly TRBD1 on 6 matching bases. V was cut by 4 bases and J by 0 bases, with 15 bases left in between. The CDR3 is 16 residues long. Looked up from germline, CDR1 is MDHEN and CDR2 is SYDVKM. CDR3 in DNA: TGTGCCAGCAGTTCAAGGGGGTCGAGGCTGAACACTGAAGCTTTCTTT. It codes for CASSSRGSRLNTEAFF.

This clone was picked up one time. The chain couples TRBV19 to TRBJ1-3, with D unclear. This CDR3 has 13 amino acids. Germline V lookup: CDR1 LNHDA, CDR2 SQIVND (reference sequence). Trimming took off 3 bases at V and 0 bases at J, with 3 bases between the two ends. The DNA of the CDR3 is TGTGCCAGTAGTATCTCCTCTGGAAACACCATATATTTT. This sequence encodes CASSISSGNTIYF.

This rearrangement joins TRBV30 to TRBJ2-5; no clear D. The CDR3 extends over 15 amino acids. Trimming pared 2 bases from V and 2 bases from J, leaving 15 bases between. Germline V gene lookup returns CDR1 GTSNPN and CDR2 SVGIG (reference sequence). The CDR3 region has the DNA TGTGCCTGGAGTCCTACGACCTCACAACAAGAGACCCAGTACTTC. Protein sequence: CAWSPTTSQQETQYF.

This clone showed up just once. This rearrangement joins TRBV4-1 to TRBJ2-3; D is perhaps TRBD1 or TRBD2 (5 bases each). The germline V and J ends were trimmed by 0 bases and 2 bases, with 9 bases remaining between them. The CDR3 covers 15 residues. Germline V gives CDR1 MGHRA, CDR2 YSYEKL. In DNA form, the CDR3 reads TGCGCCAGCAGCCAAGAAAGAGGGGACACAGATACGCAGTATTTT. The encoded protein is CASSQERGDTDTQYF.